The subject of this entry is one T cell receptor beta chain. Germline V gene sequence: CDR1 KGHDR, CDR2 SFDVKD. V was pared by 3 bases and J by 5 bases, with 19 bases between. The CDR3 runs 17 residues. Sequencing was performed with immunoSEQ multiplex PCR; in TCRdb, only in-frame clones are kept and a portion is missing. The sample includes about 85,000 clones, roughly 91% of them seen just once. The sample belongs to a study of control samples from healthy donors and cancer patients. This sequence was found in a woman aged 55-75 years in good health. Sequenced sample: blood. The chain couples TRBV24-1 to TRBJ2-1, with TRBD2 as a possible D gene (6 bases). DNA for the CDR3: TGTGCCACCAGTGATCAAGGACTATTCCCCACGAACAATGAGCAGTTCTTC. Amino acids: CATSDQGLFPTNNEQFF.